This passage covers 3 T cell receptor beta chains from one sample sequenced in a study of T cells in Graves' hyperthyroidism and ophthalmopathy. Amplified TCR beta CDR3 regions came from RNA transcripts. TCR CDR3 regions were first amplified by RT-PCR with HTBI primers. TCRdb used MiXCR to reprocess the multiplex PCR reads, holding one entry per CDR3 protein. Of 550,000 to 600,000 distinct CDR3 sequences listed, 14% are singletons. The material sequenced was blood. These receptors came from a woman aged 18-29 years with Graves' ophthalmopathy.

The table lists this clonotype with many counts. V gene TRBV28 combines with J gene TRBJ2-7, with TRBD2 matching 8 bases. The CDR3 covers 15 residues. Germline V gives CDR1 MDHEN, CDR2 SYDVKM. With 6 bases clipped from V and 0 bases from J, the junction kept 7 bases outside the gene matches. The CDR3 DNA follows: TGTGCCAGCAGGGGGGGGACTAGAGACTCCTACGAGCAGTACTTC. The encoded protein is CASRGGTRDSYEQYF.

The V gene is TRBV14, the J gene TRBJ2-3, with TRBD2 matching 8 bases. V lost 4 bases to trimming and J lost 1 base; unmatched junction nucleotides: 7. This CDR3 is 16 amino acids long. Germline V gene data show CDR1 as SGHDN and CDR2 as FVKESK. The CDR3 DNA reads TGTGCCAGCAGCCCATTAGCGGGAAAGGGCACAGATACGCAGTATTTT. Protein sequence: CASSPLAGKGTDTQYF. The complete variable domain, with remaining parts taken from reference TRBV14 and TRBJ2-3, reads EAGVTQFPSHSVIEKGQTVTLRCDPISGHDNLYWYRRVMGKEIKFLLHFVKESKQDESGMPNNRFLAERTGGTYSTLKVQPAELEDSGVYFCASSPLAGKGTDTQYFGPGTRLTVL.

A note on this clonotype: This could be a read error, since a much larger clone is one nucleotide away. This chain's CDR3 is CSARKTGRDTEAFF. The CDR3 coding sequence is TGCAGTGCTAGAAAGACAGGGAGGGATACTGAAGCTTTCTTT. The chain recombines TRBV20-1 with TRBJ1-1, with 7 positions matching TRBD1. Germline V gives CDR1 DFQATT, CDR2 SNEGSKA (reference sequence). The CDR3 consists of 14 residues. Germline trimming cut 2 bases from V and 5 bases from J; bases unmatched to any gene: 8.